These 27 T cell receptor beta chains share one sample of origin, sequenced in a study of shared clonotypes between healthy human individuals. TCRdb keeps only in-frame clones here, not all; method: immunoSEQ multiplex PCR. Here the sample spans about 690,000 clones, roughly 88% being singletons. Sequencing input: memory CD8+ T cells from PBMCs. Subset in this sample: CD45RO+ cells pooled with CCR7-negative TemRA cells. These receptors originate from a man between 18 and 35 years old in good health. Some clones in this sample may be carry-over from other donors' samples.

The chain employs TRBV5-4 and TRBJ2-3; tentative D call: TRBD2 (5 bases). The CDR3 loop spans 16 amino acids. CDR1 is SGHNT, CDR2 YYREEE, per germline (reference sequence). V lost 2 bases, J lost 0 bases, and 13 bases lay in between. The CDR3 protein is CASSFGVGGSTDTQYF. The CDR3, as DNA: TGTGCCAGCAGCTTTGGCGTCGGCGGGAGCACAGATACGCAGTATTTT. The full variable domain, with the rest looked up from reference TRBV5-4 and TRBJ2-3, is ETGVTQSPTHLIKTRGQQVTLRCSSQSGHNTVSWYQQALGQGPQFIFQYYREEENGRGNFPPRFSGLQFPNYSSELNVNALELDDSALYLCASSFGVGGSTDTQYFGPGTRLTVL.

This clone was seen only once. The CDR3 DNA is TGTGCCAGCAGCACCGGGACACAAAATCAGGTGGACAATGAGCAGTTCTTC. Amino acid sequence: CASSTGTQNQVDNEQFF. The V and J genes are TRBV9 and TRBJ2-1; the D gene is possibly TRBD1 (6 bases). Germline V gene data show CDR1 as SGDLS and CDR2 as YYNGEE. CDR3 size: 17 residues. V gave up 4 bases and J gave up 5 bases, with 22 bases separating them.

In the case of this clone: Different DNA sequences within this sample yield the same CDR3. The chain is built from TRBV19 and TRBJ1-5; D may be TRBD1 (5 bases). Germline CDR1 is LNHDA and CDR2 is SQIVND (reference sequence). Trimming pared 3 bases from V and 4 bases from J, leaving 10 bases between. CDR3 size: 14 residues. The DNA of the CDR3 is TGTGCCAGTAGTATCCGGGACTTTAATCAGCCCCAGCATTTT. It is translated as CASSIRDFNQPQHF.

Comments on this clone: Different DNA sequences within this sample yield the same CDR3. The V call is TRBV5-1, the J call TRBJ1-5; perhaps TRBD1 as D (5 bases). The CDR3 covers 15 residues. Germline assignment: CDR1 SGHRS and CDR2 YFSETQ. V lost 0 bases and J 3 bases, leaving 10 bases between the germline ends. The CDR3 DNA sequence: TGCGCCAGCAGCTTGGGGACATCCTCCAATCAGCCCCAGCATTTT. The encoded protein is CASSLGTSSNQPQHF. Full variable domain (remainder filled in from reference TRBV5-1 and TRBJ1-5): KAGVTQTPRYLIKTRGQQVTLSCSPISGHRSVSWYQQTPGQGLQFLFEYFSETQRNKGNFPGRFSGRQFSNSRSEMNVSTLELGDSALYLCASSLGTSSNQPQHFGDGTRLSIL.

This chain connects TRBV7-6 to TRBJ2-1, with TRBD1 matching 8 bases. The J segment lost 4 bases and the V segment lost 2 bases, leaving 13 bases of the junction unmatched. CDR1 is SGHVS and CDR2 is FNYEAQ in the germline V gene. This CDR3 is built from 18 residues. The CDR3 DNA reads as TGTGCCAGCAGCTTAAAGGGGTATGGGACAGGAAGTTACAATGAGCAGTTCTTC. Encoded protein: CASSLKGYGTGSYNEQFF.

CDR3 nucleotides: TGTGCCAGCAGCCCAGGGCGGGGGAATCAGCCCCAGCATTTT. Translated, it gives CASSPGRGNQPQHF. The chain couples TRBV27 to TRBJ1-5; possible D gene TRBD1, 5 bases. CDR3 length: 14 residues. Trimming shortened V by 6 bases and J by 4 bases, and 13 bases separated the two germline ends. The germline V gene has CDR1 MNHEY and CDR2 SMNVEV (reference sequence).

The chain has TRBV11-2 and TRBJ2-1, with a tentative D call TRBD2 (5 bases). V was clipped by 1 base and J by 4 bases, with 11 bases between them. CDR3 size: 15 residues. Per germline, CDR1 SGHAT and CDR2 FQNNGV. The CDR3 nucleotides read TGTGCCAGCAGCTTAGTTGCGGGTCCATACAATGAGCAGTTCTTC. Translated: CASSLVAGPYNEQFF.

CDR3 sequence reads: CASSADSPNTEAFF. The CDR3 DNA sequence: TGTGCCAGCAGCGCTGACAGCCCGAACACTGAAGCTTTCTTT. The chain combines TRBV27 with TRBJ1-1, with a tentative D call TRBD1 (5 bases). Germline values: CDR1 MNHEY, CDR2 SMNVEV (reference sequence). V dropped 6 bases and J dropped 1 base, with 12 bases sitting between them. This CDR3 is 14 amino acids long.

This clone was seen once. This chain connects TRBV6-6 to TRBJ2-7; 9 bases agree with TRBD1. CDR3 length: 16 amino acids. Germline V CDR1 and CDR2: MNHNY, SVGAGI (reference sequence). Trimming cost V 6 bases and J 4 bases; bases outside gene matches: 13. CDR3 amino acids: CASRGQGQGMRYEQYF. DNA for the CDR3: TGTGCCAGCAGAGGCCAGGGACAGGGTATGAGGTACGAGCAGTACTTC.

This chain connects TRBV28 to TRBJ1-2; weak D call: TRBD1 (6 bases). The CDR3 has 13 residues. Germline CDR1 is MDHEN and CDR2 is SYDVKM. Trimming left V 6 bases short and J 6 bases short, with 14 bases between. The CDR3 coding sequence is TGTGCCAGCAGGCCCAGGGGCTCCGATGGCTACACCTTC. Translated, it gives CASRPRGSDGYTF.

The chain carries TRBV2 and TRBJ2-7, with 7 bases that match TRBD2. This CDR3 is built from 14 residues. Germline CDR1 SNHLY, CDR2 FYNNEI. V shed 7 bases, J shed 2 bases, and the junction held 8 bases outside the gene matches. CDR3 sequence reads: CASTSGGTTYEQYF. CDR3 sequence (DNA): TGTGCCAGCACCTCAGGAGGGACTACCTACGAGCAGTACTTC.

The J gene is TRBJ2-3, the V gene TRBV13, with TRBD2 identical over 10 bases. CDR1 PRHDT and CDR2 FYEKMQ come from the germline V gene (reference sequence). This CDR3 contains 21 residues. V shed 4 bases and J 4 bases; nucleotides not matched to a gene: 23. The CDR3 DNA is TGTGCCAGCAGCTCTTTCATTCCCACCCCCGGGCTAGCGGGAGTTGCAGATACGCAGTATTTT. It yields the protein CASSSFIPTPGLAGVADTQYF.

Only one count was recorded for this clone. V usage is TRBV7-8 and J usage is TRBJ2-3; D gene unclear. Trimming shortened V by 1 base and J by 3 bases, and 8 bases separated the two germline ends. The CDR3 covers 14 residues. Per germline, CDR1 SGHVS and CDR2 FQNEAQ. Written as DNA, the CDR3 is TGTGCCAGCAGCTTAGTCCTCGGGACAGATACGCAGTATTTT. This encodes CASSLVLGTDTQYF.

The chain joins TRBV30 to TRBJ2-2, with D possibly being TRBD1 (6 bases). V gave up 8 bases and J gave up 1 base, with 17 bases separating them. This CDR3 is 15 amino acids long. Per germline, CDR1 GTSNPN and CDR2 SVGIG (reference sequence). Here the CDR3 DNA reads TGTGCCCTAGGGTGGCAGGGGCGGAACACCGGGGAGCTGTTTTTT. Protein: CALGWQGRNTGELFF.

The chain couples TRBV27 to TRBJ2-7; D remains unclear. This CDR3 is built from 12 residues. Germline CDR1 reads MNHEY; CDR2 reads SMNVEV (reference sequence). Trimming cost V 2 bases and J 6 bases, with 8 bases left between them. CDR3 in amino acids: CASSLGNSEQYF. The CDR3 bases are TGTGCCAGCAGTTTAGGTAACTCCGAGCAGTACTTC.

This clone was recorded once. This chain uses TRBV7-9 with TRBJ1-2, with a tentative D call TRBD1 (5 bases). With 1 base removed from V and 6 bases from J, the gap between germline ends came to 15 bases. The CDR3 is 15 residues long. Germline V gives CDR1 SEHNR, CDR2 FQNEAQ (reference sequence). The CDR3 protein is CASSLVQGTWDGYTF. As DNA, the CDR3 is TGTGCCAGCAGCTTAGTCCAGGGAACCTGGGATGGCTACACCTTC.

This chain links TRBV13 with TRBJ1-1; D gene uncertain. Trimming stripped 5 bases from V and 1 base from J, with 8 bases between. CDR1 is PRHDT and CDR2 is FYEKMQ in the germline V gene (reference sequence). CDR3 length equals 13 residues. This chain's CDR3 is CASSHNSNTEAFF. CDR3 bases: TGTGCCAGCAGCCATAACTCGAACACTGAAGCTTTCTTT.

The genes are TRBV19 and TRBJ1-2, with D tentatively TRBD1 (5 bases). Trimming removed 7 bases from V and 7 bases from J, with 16 bases in between. The CDR3 is 13 residues long. Germline assignment: CDR1 LNHDA and CDR2 SQIVND (reference sequence). DNA for the CDR3: TGTGCCAGTAATACAGGCTTCCTTAGTGGCTACACCTTC. This encodes CASNTGFLSGYTF. Drawing the rest from reference TRBV19 and TRBJ1-2, the complete variable domain is DGGITQSPKYLFRKEGQNVTLSCEQNLNHDAMYWYRQDPGQGLRLIYYSQIVNDFQKGDIAEGYSVSREKKESFPLTVTSAQKNPTAFYLCASNTGFLSGYTFGSGTRLTVV.

A single count supports this clone. The chain uses TRBV11-2 and TRBJ2-3; D possibly corresponds to TRBD1 (5 bases). V was pared by 0 bases and J by 6 bases, with 13 bases between. Germline values: CDR1 SGHAT, CDR2 FQNNGV. This CDR3 comprises 15 residues. As DNA, the CDR3 is TGTGCCAGCAGCTTAGAGGCAGGGCCCACGGATACGCAGTATTTT. It codes for CASSLEAGPTDTQYF.

This clone was detected only a few times. The J gene is TRBJ2-2, the V gene TRBV2; TRBD1 agrees at 8 bases. With 3 bases clipped from V and 6 bases from J, the junction kept 6 bases outside the gene matches. The CDR3 covers 15 residues. The germline CDR1 and CDR2 sequences are SNHLY and FYNNEI. The DNA for the CDR3 is TGTGCCAGCAGTGATCGACAGGGGAAGGCCGGGGAGCTGTTTTTT. Protein sequence: CASSDRQGKAGELFF.

The V and J genes are TRBV6-6 and TRBJ2-4, with 8 bases aligning to TRBD2. J lost 8 bases, V lost 2 bases, and 5 bases had no gene match. Germline V lookup: CDR1 MNHNY, CDR2 SVGAGI (reference sequence). This CDR3 is 14 amino acids long. The CDR3: CASSYTTGGDIQYF. In nucleotides, the CDR3 is TGTGCCAGCAGTTACACCACGGGAGGGGACATTCAGTACTTC.

The CDR3 DNA reads as TGTGCCAGCAGCTTAGGGTCAGGGATCCACGAGCAGTACTTC. It encodes CASSLGSGIHEQYF. The chain uses TRBV7-9 and TRBJ2-7; D perhaps matches TRBD1 (5 bases). CDR1 is SEHNR and CDR2 is FQNEAQ in the germline V gene (reference sequence). This CDR3 is 14 amino acids long. V was shortened by 1 base and J by 5 bases, with 12 bases between the two germline ends.

The chain carries TRBV4-1 and TRBJ2-2, with D perhaps TRBD1 (6 bases). From germline, CDR1 is MGHRA and CDR2 YSYEKL. V lost 4 bases and J 1 base, leaving 16 bases between the germline ends. The CDR3 loop spans 17 amino acids. CDR3 nucleotides: TGCGCCAGCAGCCGGTACTACGGGACATTGAACACCGGGGAGCTGTTTTTT. This encodes CASSRYYGTLNTGELFF.

V and J are TRBV27 and TRBJ2-7; 7 nucleotides agree with TRBD1. This CDR3 is built from 13 residues. The junction had 3 bases not matched to a gene; V was cut back by 2 bases and J by 5 bases. Germline CDR1 MNHEY, CDR2 SMNVEV (reference sequence). The CDR3 loop is CASSLTGVDEQYF. CDR3 in DNA: TGTGCCAGCAGTTTAACAGGGGTCGACGAGCAGTACTTC.

The chain recombines TRBV27 with TRBJ1-2; 10 bases are a match to TRBD1. Germline CDR1 and CDR2: MNHEY and SMNVEV (reference sequence). This CDR3 contains 17 residues. J gave up 0 bases and V 5 bases, and 9 bases lay outside the gene matches. The CDR3 region has the DNA TGTGCCAGCAGTGCAAGACAGGGGGCACTAACTAACTATGGCTACACCTTC. This gives the protein CASSARQGALTNYGYTF.

The V call is TRBV7-6, the J call TRBJ2-1, with D hard to call. Trimming pared 5 bases from V and 6 bases from J, leaving 11 bases between. Per germline, CDR1 SGHVS and CDR2 FNYEAQ. The CDR3 has 13 residues. The DNA of the CDR3 is TGTGCCAGCAGCCCCCCAGATCCCAATGAGCAGTTCTTC. As protein: CASSPPDPNEQFF.

The chain has TRBV6-1 and TRBJ2-7; TRBD2 agrees at 9 bases. V lost 7 bases, J lost 0 bases, and 7 bases stayed unmatched. Germline V CDR1 and CDR2: MNHNS, SASEGT. The CDR3 has 15 amino acids. In DNA form, the CDR3 reads TGTGCCAGCACCTACTGGCGGGAGGGCTCCTACGAGCAGTACTTC. Amino acids: CASTYWREGSYEQYF.